This TCR beta chain appears in the sequencing data of a study of blood T cells in healthy people across ages (dated by TCRdb to between 2014 and 2017). Background on the whole study: In model experiments, roughly one uniquely barcoded TCR beta cDNA molecule per two T cells was captured by template switching. The donors were divided into four age groups: young (average about 16 years), middle-aged (over 35), aged (approximately 62) and long-lived (82). For two donors (one aged 18 to 29 and one aged 80 or older), the study analyzed two additional independent replicas of 1 million unique cDNA reads from the same blood draw. To track age-related changes in TCR beta repertoire diversity, the study relied on deep sequencing normalized with unique cDNA molecular identifiers. On the study overall, not on this receptor specifically: Total diversity estimates from one million sequenced T cells were considered lower bounds and underestimates. Observed TCR beta diversity per million T cells fell roughly linearly with age, and a significant reduction was already apparent by age about 43. The percentage of naive T cells measured by flow cytometry correlated strongly with observed TCR beta diversity. Compared with the aged group, the long-lived group had more naive CD4+ T cells, fewer expanded clones and increased TCR diversity, suggesting age selection. Because donor CMV infection status was unknown, age-related changes in expanded clonotypes were potentially confounded. Bulk unsorted PBMC profiling prevented conclusive comparison of naive and antigen-experienced compartments.

The germline V gene sets CDR1 to SGHDT and CDR2 to YYEEEE. Inclusive of the bounding cysteine and phenylalanine, the CDR3 is 20 residues long. Of all the DNA, just the CDR3 is kept, 60 bases in frame from base 1. The junction shows trimming of 6 bases on V and 0 bases on J, plus 28 bases between the germline ends. Note on this clonotype: The specificity of this receptor is unknown. Within one base of it there is no much larger clone, and no base qualities were kept.

Preparation of the library involved 5' RACE. The reads were generated on an Illumina HiSeq 2500. A second PCR of about 7 to 12 cycles was run with a J-beta primer mix and a sample-barcoded 5' primer. A template-switch 5' adaptor carrying 12 random nucleotides introduced a unique molecular identifier onto each TCR beta cDNA molecule. At least 3 million CDR3-containing paired-end reads were obtained from each sample. The Mint cDNA synthesis kit, primed by a TRBC-specific oligonucleotide, was used to synthesize first-strand cDNA from all RNA. After uracil-DNA glycosylase treatment, a first 18-cycle PCR used universal primers M1SS and BC2_uni_R on all cDNA. Per the source publication's procedure: For normalization, 1 million high-quality reads were randomly selected from each sample, with every read carrying a distinct molecular identifier. Instead of being binned into consensus sequences, reads that shared molecular identifiers were thrown out. CDR3 identification, clonotype clustering and error correction used MiTCR with a Q25 quality threshold and the strictest error-elimination algorithm. A nonparametric unseen species model using Euler transformation provided a lower-bound estimate of total TCR beta diversity. TCRdb passed the public sequencing reads through fastp at Q25 and MiXCR, retaining productive beta sequences. Every distinct CDR3 protein forms one entry, paired with its most common genes and DNA. The V and J calls and clone size come from TCRdb's table, not from the authors' own analysis. This sample lists about 930,000 distinct CDR3 sequences; 25% to 35% were detected once. The ten largest make up 10% to 13% of the sample.

Systemically healthy Caucasian individuals from Russia, 39 in total and aged roughly 6 to 100 years, were included as donors. Ten milliliters of peripheral blood were drawn from each donor into EDTA-treated Vacutainer tubes. Ficoll-Paque density-gradient centrifugation was used to isolate PBMCs, with at least 6.5 million obtained per sample. Total RNA, at least 6 micrograms per sample, was extracted from PBMCs with Trizol reagent. For every donor, an aliquot of PBMCs went through flow cytometry to measure the percentages of naive CD45RAhigh/CD27high T cells. The data also belong to a second study, concerning T cells of mothers and their children. As described in the second report: Nine systemically healthy Caucasian individuals, comprising three mothers and their six children, were included as donors. cDNA synthesis used all of the extracted RNA, with roughly 1.5 ug of RNA in each 15 ul reaction. In the second PCR, sample barcodes and 2-4 random nucleotides were introduced via the M1S primer. Over 9 million TCR beta CDR3 reads came from each mother, compared with about 3.2 million reads from each child. In both related and unrelated pairs, thymic selection shapes the output of TCR recombination in a similar way, with inherited differences having only a minor effect. Related mother-child pairs always showed normalized repertoire overlap that was slightly higher than in unrelated mother-child pairs, though the difference was never significant. No persistent microchimeric T cell clones were found, with a detection sensitivity of approximately 100 clones per million clonotypes. The study used deep NGS to compare TCR beta repertoires of mothers and children, seeking features distinguishing related mother-child pairs from unrelated individuals. The mean age was roughly 36 +/- 4 years for the mothers and roughly 11 +/- 4 years for the children. After adapters were ligated using NEBNext reagents, the libraries underwent 100+100 nt paired-end sequencing on an Illumina HiSeq 2000. To prevent cross-contamination, the mother and child libraries were prepared one month apart and sequenced in separate runs. Each donor had between roughly 450,000 and 2,100,000 distinct TCR beta clonotypes identified. Naive TCR beta clonotypes were estimated from low-frequency clonotypes matched to each donor's FACS-determined naive share, without sorting.

The clonotype originates from a woman in her forties in good health. The chain is assembled from TRBV5-6 and TRBJ2-4, and TRBD2 may be the D gene, going by 7 matching bases. Sequencing was performed on blood. CDR3 region: CASMIRRGGASPLAKNIQYF. The sequenced DNA: TGTGCCAGCATGATAAGACGTGGGGGGGCCTCCCCTTTAGCCAAAAACATTCAGTACTTC.